This record covers a single T cell receptor beta chain. The table came from immunoSEQ multiplex PCR; TCRdb's copy has only in-frame clones and leaves some out. This sample has about 81,000 clones, with roughly 95% found just once. These data are taken from a study of technical replicates of blood from a handful of donors. Trimming took 4 bases from V and 0 from J, leaving 6 bases between them. CDR3 length: 13 residues. Looked up from germline, CDR1 is SGHTA and CDR2 is FQGNSA. The chain uses TRBV7-2 and TRBJ1-1; no clear D. The clonotype comes from a human donor in good health. Sequencing was performed on T cells isolated from PBMCs. The CDR3 bases are TGTGCCAGCAGCTCGTTAATGAACACTGAAGCTTTCTTT. Translation gives CASSSLMNTEAFF.